Each of the 9 T cell receptor beta chains below was sequenced from the same sample in a study of cytomegalovirus exposure and HLA in healthy donors. Assay: immunoSEQ multiplex PCR; the TCRdb copy retains only in-frame clones and omits some. The sample consists of some 130,000 clones, approximately 94% of them appearing once. The sequenced material came from PBMCs. These receptors all stem from a man younger than 35 in good health and CMV-seropositive.

This sequence joins TRBV15 and TRBJ2-7; unclear D gene. Trimming took 0 bases from V and 4 from J, leaving 13 bases between them. The CDR3 loop spans 15 amino acids. Germline V lookup: CDR1 LNHNV, CDR2 YYDKDF (reference sequence). For the CDR3, the DNA is TGTGCCACCAGCAGAGACCGTTCAGATCTGTACGAGCAGTACTTC. The encoded protein is CATSRDRSDLYEQYF.

This chain connects TRBV6-1 to TRBJ2-7; 7 bases map to TRBD2. Trimming took 11 bases from V and 3 from J; bases not matched to a gene: 13. The CDR3 spans 14 residues. The germline V gene encodes CDR1 MNHNS and CDR2 SASEGT. CDR3 amino acids: CAAGLRGGSYEQYF. The CDR3 DNA reads TGTGCCGCTGGACTGCGGGGCGGGAGCTACGAGCAGTACTTC.

The chain employs TRBV29-1 and TRBJ1-1, with TRBD1 matching over 8 bases. This CDR3 is 15 amino acids long. J was trimmed by 0 bases and V by 4 bases; bases with no gene match: 7. The germline gives CDR1 SQVTM, CDR2 ANQGSEA. The chain's CDR3 is CSVVRGQAMNTEAFF. Here the CDR3 DNA reads TGCAGCGTTGTCCGGGGACAGGCTATGAACACTGAAGCTTTCTTT. Full variable domain (missing parts from reference TRBV29-1 and TRBJ1-1): SAVISQKPSRDICQRGTSLTIQCQVDSQVTMMFWYRQQPGQSLTLIATANQGSEATYESGFVIDKFPISRPNLTFSTLTVSNMSPEDSSIYLCSVVRGQAMNTEAFFGQGTRLTVV.

The gene calls are TRBV5-1 and TRBJ2-1, with 7 bases identical to TRBD2. The CDR3 extends over 12 amino acids. Germline CDR1 and CDR2: SGHRS and YFSETQ. V lost 5 bases and J lost 9; bases outside the gene matches: 5. CDR3 sequence: CASSAGAVEQFF. The CDR3 DNA reads TGCGCCAGCAGTGCGGGAGCCGTTGAGCAGTTCTTC.

The rearrangement links TRBV4-1 to TRBJ1-3; 11 bases line up with TRBD1. The V segment lost 1 base and the J segment 2 bases; nucleotides outside the gene matches: 10. The CDR3 spans 19 residues. Germline CDR1 and CDR2: MGHRA and YSYEKL. The CDR3 DNA follows: TGCGCCAGCAGCCAAGTTCCGGGACAGGGGGTTGTGGCTGGAAACACCATATATTTT. The encoded protein is CASSQVPGQGVVAGNTIYF.

The rearrangement links TRBV6-6 to TRBJ1-6, with D perhaps matching TRBD1 (6 bases). Trimming removed 7 bases from V and 7 bases from J, with 14 bases in between. The V gene's germline CDR1 is MNHNY and CDR2 SVGAGI (reference sequence). CDR3 length: 14 amino acids. The CDR3 region has the DNA TGTGCCAGCACCAAGGGGGTGCGGAATTCACCCCTCCACTTT. It specifies CASTKGVRNSPLHF.

A single count supports this clone. The chain joins TRBV4-1 to TRBJ2-2; perhaps TRBD1 as D (6 bases). Germline V lookup: CDR1 MGHRA, CDR2 YSYEKL. The CDR3 runs to 15 residues. Trimming removed 3 bases at V and 4 bases at J, with 12 bases between. The CDR3 region is CASSHLQGSTGELFF. The CDR3 DNA is TGCGCCAGCAGCCACCTCCAGGGGAGCACCGGGGAGCTGTTTTTT.

The chain has TRBV9 and TRBJ1-1, with TRBD1 matching 9 bases. Germline trimming cut 0 bases from V and 5 bases from J; bases unmatched to any gene: 11. Germline CDR1 is SGDLS and CDR2 is YYNGEE. The CDR3 consists of 17 residues. The CDR3 coding sequence is TGTGCCAGCAGCGTAGTCCCGGGACAGGGATCCGGGACTGAAGCTTTCTTT. The encoded protein is CASSVVPGQGSGTEAFF.

V and J are TRBV5-6 and TRBJ2-5, with 11 bases matching TRBD2. Germline CDR1 is SGHDT and CDR2 is YYEEEE. After removal of 3 bases from V and 4 bases from J, the junction contained 8 bases not matched to a gene. There are 16 residues in the CDR3. The CDR3 bases are TGTGCCAGCAGCTCAGCGGGACTAGCGGTCGTAGAGACCCAGTACTTC. Its protein is CASSSAGLAVVETQYF.